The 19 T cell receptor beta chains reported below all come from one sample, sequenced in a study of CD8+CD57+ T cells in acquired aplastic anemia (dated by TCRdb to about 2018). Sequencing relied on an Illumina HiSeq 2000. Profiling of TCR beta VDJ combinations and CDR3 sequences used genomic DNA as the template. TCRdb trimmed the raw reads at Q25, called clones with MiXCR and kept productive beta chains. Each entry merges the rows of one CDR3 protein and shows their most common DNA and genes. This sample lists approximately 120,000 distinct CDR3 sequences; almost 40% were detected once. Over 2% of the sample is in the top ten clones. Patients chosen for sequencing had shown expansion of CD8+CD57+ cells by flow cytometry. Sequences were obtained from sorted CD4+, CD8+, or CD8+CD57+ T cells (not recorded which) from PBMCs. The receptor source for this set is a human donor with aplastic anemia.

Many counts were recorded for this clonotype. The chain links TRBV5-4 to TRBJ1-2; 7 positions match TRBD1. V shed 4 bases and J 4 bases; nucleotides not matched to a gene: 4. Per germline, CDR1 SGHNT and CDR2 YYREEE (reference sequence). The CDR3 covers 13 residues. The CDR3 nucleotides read TGTGCCAGCAGCCCGGACAGGACCTATGGCTACACCTTC. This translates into CASSPDRTYGYTF.

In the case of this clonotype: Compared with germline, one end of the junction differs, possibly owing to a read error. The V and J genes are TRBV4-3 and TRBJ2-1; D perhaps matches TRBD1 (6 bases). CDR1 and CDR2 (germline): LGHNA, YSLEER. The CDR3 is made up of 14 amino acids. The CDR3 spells CARSQERGNNEQFF. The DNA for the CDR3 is TGCGCCCGCAGCCAAGAGAGGGGGAACAATGAGCAGTTCTTC.

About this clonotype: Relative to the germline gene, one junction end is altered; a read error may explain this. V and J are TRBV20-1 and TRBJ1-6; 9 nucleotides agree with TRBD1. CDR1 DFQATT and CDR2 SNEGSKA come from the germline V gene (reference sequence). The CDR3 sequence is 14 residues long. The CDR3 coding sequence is TGCAGTGCCTCGACAGGGGGAAGTAATTCACCCCCCCACTTT. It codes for CSASTGGSNSPPHF.

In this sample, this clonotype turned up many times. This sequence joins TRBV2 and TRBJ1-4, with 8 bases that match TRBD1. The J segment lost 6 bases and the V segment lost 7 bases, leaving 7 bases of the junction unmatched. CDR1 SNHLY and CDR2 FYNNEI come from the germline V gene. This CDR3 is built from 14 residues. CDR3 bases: TGTGCCAGCAAAGTCCAGGGGGCGGATGAAAAACTGTTTTTT. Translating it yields CASKVQGADEKLFF.

The CDR3 loop is CASSFGPYEQYF. The CDR3 DNA follows: TGCGCCAGCAGCTTTGGCCCGTACGAGCAGTACTTC. The chain recombines TRBV5-1 with TRBJ2-7, with no clear D. The ends were cut back, 2 bases at V and 4 bases at J, with 7 bases in the middle. The CDR3 runs 12 residues. Germline CDR1 reads SGHRS; CDR2 reads YFSETQ.

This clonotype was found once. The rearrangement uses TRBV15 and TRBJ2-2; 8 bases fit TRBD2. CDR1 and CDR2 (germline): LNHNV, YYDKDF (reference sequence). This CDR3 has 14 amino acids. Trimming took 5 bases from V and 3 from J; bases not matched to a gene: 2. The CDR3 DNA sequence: TGTGCCACCAGCGTACTAGCGGACACCGGGGAGCTGTTTTTT. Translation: CATSVLADTGELFF.

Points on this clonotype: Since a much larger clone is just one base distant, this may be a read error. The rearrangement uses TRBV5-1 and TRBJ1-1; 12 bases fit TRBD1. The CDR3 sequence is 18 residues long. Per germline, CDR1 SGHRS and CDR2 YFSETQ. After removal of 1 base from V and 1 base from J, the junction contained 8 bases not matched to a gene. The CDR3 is CASSLHHRDRGQNTEAFF. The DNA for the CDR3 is TGCGCCAGCAGCTTGCACCACCGGGACAGGGGGCAGAACACTGAAGCTTTCTTT.

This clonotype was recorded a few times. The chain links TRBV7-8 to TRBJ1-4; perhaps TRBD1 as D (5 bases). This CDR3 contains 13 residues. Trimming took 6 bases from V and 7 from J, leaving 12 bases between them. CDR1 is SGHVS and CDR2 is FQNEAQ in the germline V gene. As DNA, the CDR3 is TGTGCCAGCAGGGGGGGGGGGAGTGAAAAACTGTTTTTT. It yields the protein CASRGGGSEKLFF. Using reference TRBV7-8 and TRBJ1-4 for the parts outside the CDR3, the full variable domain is GAGVSQSPRYKVAKRGQDVALRCDPISGHVSLFWYQQALGQGPEFLTYFQNEAQLDKSGLPSDRFFAERPEGSVSTLKIQRTQQEDSAVYLCASRGGGSEKLFFGSGTQLSVL.

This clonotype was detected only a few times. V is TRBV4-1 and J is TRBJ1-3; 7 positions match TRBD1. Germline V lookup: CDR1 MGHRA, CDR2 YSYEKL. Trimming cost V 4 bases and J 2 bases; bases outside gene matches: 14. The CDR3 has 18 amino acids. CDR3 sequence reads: CASSPRTGHEVTGNTIYF. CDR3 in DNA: TGCGCCAGCAGCCCTCGGACAGGTCATGAAGTAACTGGAAACACCATATATTTT.

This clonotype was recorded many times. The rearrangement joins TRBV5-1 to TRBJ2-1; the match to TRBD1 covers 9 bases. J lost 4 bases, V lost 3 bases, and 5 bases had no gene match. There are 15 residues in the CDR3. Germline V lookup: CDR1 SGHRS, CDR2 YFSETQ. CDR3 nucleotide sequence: TGCGCCAGCAGCTCGGAAGGACAGGGGTACAATGAGCAGTTCTTC. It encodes CASSSEGQGYNEQFF.

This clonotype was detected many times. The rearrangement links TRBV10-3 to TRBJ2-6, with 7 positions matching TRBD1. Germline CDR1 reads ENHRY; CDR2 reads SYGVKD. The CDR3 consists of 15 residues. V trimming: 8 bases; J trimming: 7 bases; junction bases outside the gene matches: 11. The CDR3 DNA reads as TGTGCCATCGGCCGGGACAGCGGACTTGCCAACGTCCTGACTTTC. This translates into CAIGRDSGLANVLTF.

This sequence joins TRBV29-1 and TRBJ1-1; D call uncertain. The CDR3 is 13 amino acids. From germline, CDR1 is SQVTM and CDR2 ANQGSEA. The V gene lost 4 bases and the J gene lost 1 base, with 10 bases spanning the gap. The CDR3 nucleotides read TGCAGCGTTGGACGCTCCGGGAACACTGAAGCTTTCTTT. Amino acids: CSVGRSGNTEAFF.

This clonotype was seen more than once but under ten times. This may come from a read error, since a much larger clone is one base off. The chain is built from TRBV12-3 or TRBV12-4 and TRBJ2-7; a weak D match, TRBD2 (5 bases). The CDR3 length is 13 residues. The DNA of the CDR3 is TGTGCCGGCAGTTATCGGACTGCCTACGAGCAGTACTTC. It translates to CAGSYRTAYEQYF.

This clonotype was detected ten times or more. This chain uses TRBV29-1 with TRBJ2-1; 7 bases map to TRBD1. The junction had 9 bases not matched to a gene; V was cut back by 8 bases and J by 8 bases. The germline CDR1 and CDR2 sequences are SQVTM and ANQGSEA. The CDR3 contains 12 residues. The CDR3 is CSSWDSVDEQFF. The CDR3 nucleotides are TGCAGCTCTTGGGACAGTGTGGATGAGCAGTTCTTC.

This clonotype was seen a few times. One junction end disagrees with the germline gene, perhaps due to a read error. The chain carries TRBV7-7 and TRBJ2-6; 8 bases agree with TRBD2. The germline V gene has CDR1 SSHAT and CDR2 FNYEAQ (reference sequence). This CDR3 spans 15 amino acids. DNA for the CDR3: TGTGCTAGCAGCCCGGGGGGGTCTGGGGCCAACGTCCTGACTTTC. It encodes CASSPGGSGANVLTF.

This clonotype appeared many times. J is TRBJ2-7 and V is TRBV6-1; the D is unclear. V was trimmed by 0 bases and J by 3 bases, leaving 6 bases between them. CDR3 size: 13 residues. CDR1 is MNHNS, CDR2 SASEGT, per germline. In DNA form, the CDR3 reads TGTGCCAGCAGTGAAGCGGGCAGCTACGAGCAGTACGTC. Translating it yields CASSEAGSYEQYV.

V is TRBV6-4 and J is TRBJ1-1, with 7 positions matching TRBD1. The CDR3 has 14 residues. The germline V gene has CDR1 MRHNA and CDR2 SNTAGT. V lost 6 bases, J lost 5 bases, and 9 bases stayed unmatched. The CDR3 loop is CASRLQGRRTEAFF. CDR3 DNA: TGTGCCAGCAGACTACAGGGGCGACGAACTGAAGCTTTCTTT.

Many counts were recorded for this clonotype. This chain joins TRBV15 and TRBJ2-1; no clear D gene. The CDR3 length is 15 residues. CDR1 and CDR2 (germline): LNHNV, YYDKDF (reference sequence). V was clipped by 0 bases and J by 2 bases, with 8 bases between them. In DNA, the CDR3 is TGTGCCACCAGCAGAGAGAAGGGTACCTACAATGAGCAGTTCTTC. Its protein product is CATSREKGTYNEQFF.

CDR3 bases: TGTGCCAGCAGCCAAGTCAGATATGGGGATTATGGCTACACCTTC. It yields the protein CASSQVRYGDYGYTF. The genes are TRBV4-2 and TRBJ1-2; D not resolved. The CDR3 sequence is 15 residues long. V was shortened by 1 base and J by 5 bases, with 14 bases between the two germline ends. The germline CDR1 and CDR2 sequences are LGHNA and YNFKEQ.